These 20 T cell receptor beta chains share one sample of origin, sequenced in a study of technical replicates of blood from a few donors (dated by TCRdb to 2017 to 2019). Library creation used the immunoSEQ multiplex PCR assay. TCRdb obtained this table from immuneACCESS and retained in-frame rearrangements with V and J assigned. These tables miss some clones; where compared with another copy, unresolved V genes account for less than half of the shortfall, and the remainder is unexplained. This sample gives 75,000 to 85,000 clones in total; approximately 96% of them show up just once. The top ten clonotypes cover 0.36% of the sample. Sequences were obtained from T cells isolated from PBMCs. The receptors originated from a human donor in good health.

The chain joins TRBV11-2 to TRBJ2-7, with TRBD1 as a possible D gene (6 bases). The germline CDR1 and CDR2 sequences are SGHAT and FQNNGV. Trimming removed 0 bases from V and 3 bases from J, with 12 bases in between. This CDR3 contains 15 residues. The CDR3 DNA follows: TGTGCCAGCAGCTTAGATAGGGGGTTCCTCTACGAGCAGTACTTC. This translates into CASSLDRGFLYEQYF.

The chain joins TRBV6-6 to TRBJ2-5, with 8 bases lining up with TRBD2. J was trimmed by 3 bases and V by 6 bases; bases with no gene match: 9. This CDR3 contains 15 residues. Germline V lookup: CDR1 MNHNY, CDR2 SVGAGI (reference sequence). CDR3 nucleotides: TGTGCCAGCAGCTATAACAGCGGGAGTAAAGAGACCCAGTACTTC. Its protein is CASSYNSGSKETQYF.

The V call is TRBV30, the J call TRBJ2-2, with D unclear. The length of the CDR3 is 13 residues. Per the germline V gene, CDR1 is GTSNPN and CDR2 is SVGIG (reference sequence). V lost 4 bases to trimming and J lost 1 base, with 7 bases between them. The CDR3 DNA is TGTGCCTGGACTCGACTGAACACCGGGGAGCTGTTTTTT. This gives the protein CAWTRLNTGELFF. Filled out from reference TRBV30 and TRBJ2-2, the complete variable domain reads SQTIHQWPATLVQPVGSPLSLECTVEGTSNPNLYWYRQAAGRGLQLLFYSVGIGQISSEVPQNLSASRPQDRQFILSSKKLLLSDSGFYLCAWTRLNTGELFFGEGSRLTVL.

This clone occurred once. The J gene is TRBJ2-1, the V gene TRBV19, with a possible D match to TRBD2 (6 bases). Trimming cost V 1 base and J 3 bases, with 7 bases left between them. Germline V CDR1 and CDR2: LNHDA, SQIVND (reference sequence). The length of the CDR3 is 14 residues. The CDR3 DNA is TGTGCCAGTAGTATAGCGGACTACTACAATGAGCAGTTCTTC. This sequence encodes CASSIADYYNEQFF.

DNA of the CDR3: TGTGCCAGCAGTTATTCATTGGGGGGGTTCGAAGAAGCTTTCTTT. Residues: CASSYSLGGFEEAFF. The chain joins TRBV6-9 to TRBJ1-1; a weak D match, TRBD1 (5 bases). V lost 0 bases and J lost 8, with 16 bases in between. The CDR3 runs 15 residues. CDR1 is MNHGY and CDR2 is SVAAGI in the germline V gene.

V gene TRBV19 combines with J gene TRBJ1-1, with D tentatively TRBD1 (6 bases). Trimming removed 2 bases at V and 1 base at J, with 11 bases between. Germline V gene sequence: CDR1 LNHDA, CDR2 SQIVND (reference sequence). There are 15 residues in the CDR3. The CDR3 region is CASSILGGGNTEAFF. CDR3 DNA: TGTGCCAGTAGTATATTAGGGGGGGGGAACACTGAAGCTTTCTTT.

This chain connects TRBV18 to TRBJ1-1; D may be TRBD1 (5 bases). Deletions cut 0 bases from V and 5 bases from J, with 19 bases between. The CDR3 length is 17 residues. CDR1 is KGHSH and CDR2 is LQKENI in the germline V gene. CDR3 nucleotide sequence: TGTGCCAGCTCACCACCAGTCTCAGGGCCTCGGACAACTGAAGCTTTCTTT. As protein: CASSPPVSGPRTTEAFF.

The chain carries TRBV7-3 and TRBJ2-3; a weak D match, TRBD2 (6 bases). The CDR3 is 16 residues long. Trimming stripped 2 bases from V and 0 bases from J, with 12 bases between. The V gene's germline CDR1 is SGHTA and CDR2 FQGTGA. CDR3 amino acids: CASSLHYSGSTDTQYF. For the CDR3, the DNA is TGTGCCAGCAGCTTACATTATAGCGGAAGCACAGATACGCAGTATTTT.

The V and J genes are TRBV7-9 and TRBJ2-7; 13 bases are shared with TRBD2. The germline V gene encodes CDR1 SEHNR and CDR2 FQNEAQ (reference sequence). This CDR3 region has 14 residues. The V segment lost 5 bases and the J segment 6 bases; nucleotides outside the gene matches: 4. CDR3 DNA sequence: TGTGCCAGCAGCCGGACTAGCGGGAGTTCCGAGCAGTACTTC. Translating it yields CASSRTSGSSEQYF. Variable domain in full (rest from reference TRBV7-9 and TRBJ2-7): DTGVSQNPRHKITKRGQNVTFRCDPISEHNRLYWYRQTLGQGPEFLTYFQNEAQLEKSRLLSDRFSAERPKGSFSTLEIQRTEQGDSAMYLCASSRTSGSSEQYFGPGTRLTVT.

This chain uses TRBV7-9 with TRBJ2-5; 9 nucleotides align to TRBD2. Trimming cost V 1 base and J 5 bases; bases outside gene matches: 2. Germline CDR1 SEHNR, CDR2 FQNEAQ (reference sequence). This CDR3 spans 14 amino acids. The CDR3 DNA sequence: TGTGCCAGCAGCTTAGTCGCGGGAGGGGAGACCCAGTACTTC. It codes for CASSLVAGGETQYF. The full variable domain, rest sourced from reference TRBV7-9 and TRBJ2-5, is DTGVSQNPRHKITKRGQNVTFRCDPISEHNRLYWYRQTLGQGPEFLTYFQNEAQLEKSRLLSDRFSAERPKGSFSTLEIQRTEQGDSAMYLCASSLVAGGETQYFGPGTRLLVL.

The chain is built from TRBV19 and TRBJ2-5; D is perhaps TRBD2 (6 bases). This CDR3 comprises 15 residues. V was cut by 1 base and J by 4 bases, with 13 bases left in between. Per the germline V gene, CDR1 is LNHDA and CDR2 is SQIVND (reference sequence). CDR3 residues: CASSIGGGIGETQYF. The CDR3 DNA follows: TGTGCCAGTAGTATAGGTGGGGGGATTGGAGAGACCCAGTACTTC.

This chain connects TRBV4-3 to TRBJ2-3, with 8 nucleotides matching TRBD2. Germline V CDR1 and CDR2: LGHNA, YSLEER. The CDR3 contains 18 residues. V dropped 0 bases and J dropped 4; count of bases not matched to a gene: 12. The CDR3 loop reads CASSQDTPDSGISDTQYF. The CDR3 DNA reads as TGCGCCAGCAGCCAAGATACCCCGGATAGCGGGATTTCAGATACGCAGTATTTT.

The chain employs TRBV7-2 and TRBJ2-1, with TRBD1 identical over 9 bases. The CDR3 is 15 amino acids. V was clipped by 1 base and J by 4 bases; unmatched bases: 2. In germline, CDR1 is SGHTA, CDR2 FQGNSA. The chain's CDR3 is CASSLETGGYNEQFF. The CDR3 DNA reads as TGTGCCAGCAGCTTAGAGACAGGGGGGTACAATGAGCAGTTCTTC.

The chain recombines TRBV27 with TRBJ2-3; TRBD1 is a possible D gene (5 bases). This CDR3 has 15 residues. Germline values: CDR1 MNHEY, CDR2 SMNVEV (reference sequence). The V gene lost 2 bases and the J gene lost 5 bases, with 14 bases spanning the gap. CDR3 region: CASSLVREVGDTQYF. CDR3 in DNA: TGTGCCAGCAGTTTAGTCAGGGAAGTTGGAGATACGCAGTATTTT.

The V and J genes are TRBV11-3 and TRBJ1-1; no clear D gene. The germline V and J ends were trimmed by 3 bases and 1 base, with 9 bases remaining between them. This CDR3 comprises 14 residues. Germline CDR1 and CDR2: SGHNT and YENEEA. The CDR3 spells CASSFAGGNTEAFF. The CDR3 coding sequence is TGTGCCAGCAGCTTCGCAGGTGGGAACACTGAAGCTTTCTTT.

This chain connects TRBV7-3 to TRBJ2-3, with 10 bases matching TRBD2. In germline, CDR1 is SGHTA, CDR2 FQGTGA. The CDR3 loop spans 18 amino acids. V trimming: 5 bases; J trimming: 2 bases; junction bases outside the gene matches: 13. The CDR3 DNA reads TGTGCCAGCAGCCCGTCTTGGACTAGCGGAATTTCCACAGATACGCAGTATTTT. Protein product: CASSPSWTSGISTDTQYF.

The CDR3 coding sequence is TGTGCCAGCAGCCCGGACACTTTCTACGAGCAGTACTTC. Translating it yields CASSPDTFYEQYF. This chain connects TRBV11-2 to TRBJ2-7, with a weak D call TRBD1 (5 bases). Germline values: CDR1 SGHAT, CDR2 FQNNGV. This CDR3 has 13 amino acids. V lost 5 bases and J 3 bases, leaving 11 bases between the germline ends.

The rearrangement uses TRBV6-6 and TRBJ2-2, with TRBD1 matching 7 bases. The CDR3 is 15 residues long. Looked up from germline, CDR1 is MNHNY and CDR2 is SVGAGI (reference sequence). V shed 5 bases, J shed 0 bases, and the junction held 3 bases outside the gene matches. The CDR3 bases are TGTGCCAGCAGTGACACAGGGGCGAACACCGGGGAGCTGTTTTTT. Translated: CASSDTGANTGELFF.

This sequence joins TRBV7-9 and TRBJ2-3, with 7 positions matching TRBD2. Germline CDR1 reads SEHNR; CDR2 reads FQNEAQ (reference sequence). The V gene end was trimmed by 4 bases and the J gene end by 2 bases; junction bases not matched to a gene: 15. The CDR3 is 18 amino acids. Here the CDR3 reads CASSSLPSSSGLTDTQYF. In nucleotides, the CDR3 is TGTGCCAGCAGCTCTCTACCGTCTTCTAGCGGACTCACAGATACGCAGTATTTT.

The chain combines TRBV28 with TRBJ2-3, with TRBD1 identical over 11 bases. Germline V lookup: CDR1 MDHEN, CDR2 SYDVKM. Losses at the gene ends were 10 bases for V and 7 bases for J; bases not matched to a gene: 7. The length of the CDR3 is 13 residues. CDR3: CATGGQGEYTQYF. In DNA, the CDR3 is TGTGCCACAGGGGGACAGGGGGAGTATACGCAGTATTTT.